The 4 T cell receptor beta chains below come from one sample, sequenced in a study of technical replicates of blood from four donors. Sequencing used immunoSEQ multiplex PCR; TCRdb keeps in-frame clones, though not all of them. The table records fewer than 95,000 clones, about 91% of them present only once. Sequencing input: T cells isolated from PBMCs. All receptors come from a human donor in good health.

V is TRBV10-2 and J is TRBJ2-7; TRBD2 might be the D (7 bases). The CDR3 totals 13 residues. Germline CDR1 reads WSHSY; CDR2 reads SAAADI. V shed 7 bases and J shed 2 bases, with 12 bases lying between them. This CDR3 is CASTPGGAYEQYF. The CDR3 nucleotides are TGCGCCAGCACCCCGGGGGGCGCCTACGAGCAGTACTTC.

The V and J genes are TRBV7-2 and TRBJ1-4; 8 positions agree with TRBD1. Germline V gives CDR1 SGHTA, CDR2 FQGNSA. There are 14 residues in the CDR3. V dropped 1 base and J dropped 8; count of bases not matched to a gene: 3. CDR3 sequence: CASSLGRGREKLFF. The DNA of the CDR3 is TGTGCCAGCAGCTTAGGCAGGGGGCGCGAAAAACTGTTTTTT.

This clone was observed a handful of times. The genes are TRBV7-9 and TRBJ1-5; D is possibly TRBD1 (6 bases). The CDR3 spans 16 residues. The V end was cut by 4 bases, the J end by 3 bases, with 16 bases between. Germline V gives CDR1 SEHNR, CDR2 FQNEAQ (reference sequence). The CDR3 DNA follows: TGTGCCAGCAGCTCCGAGCGTTGGACAGACAATCAGCCCCAGCATTTT. Translation gives CASSSERWTDNQPQHF.

The chain recombines TRBV7-9 with TRBJ2-1; 9 nucleotides align to TRBD1. V trimming: 4 bases; J trimming: 5 bases; junction bases outside the gene matches: 9. The CDR3 has 16 amino acids. Germline V lookup: CDR1 SEHNR, CDR2 FQNEAQ (reference sequence). CDR3 DNA: TGTGCCAGCAGCTCAATCAGGACAGGGGAACACAATGAGCAGTTCTTC. This codes for CASSSIRTGEHNEQFF.